The 27 T cell receptor beta chains below come from one sample, sequenced in a study of blood T cell repertoires in COVID-19. TCRdb's copy holds only in-frame clones and misses some; the assay was immunoSEQ multiplex PCR. The sample lists over 130,000 clones, 85% to 90% occurring once. Sample: peripheral blood. The receptors were gathered from a woman older than 75 with acute or convalescent COVID-19.

The chain links TRBV7-2 to TRBJ2-5, with D perhaps matching TRBD2 (6 bases). The CDR3 has 14 amino acids. The ends were cut back, 5 bases at V and 5 bases at J, with 15 bases in the middle. Germline V lookup: CDR1 SGHTA, CDR2 FQGNSA. This chain's CDR3 is CASSTPTSKETQYF. CDR3 bases: TGTGCCAGCAGCACCCCGACTAGTAAGGAGACCCAGTACTTC. Supplemented by reference TRBV7-2 and TRBJ2-5, the full variable domain reads GAGVSQSPSNKVTEKGKDVELRCDPISGHTALYWYRQSLGQGLEFLIYFQGNSAPDKSGLPSDRFSAERTGGSVSTLTIQRTQQEDSAVYLCASSTPTSKETQYFGPGTRLLVL.

This clone was seen a handful of times. This rearrangement joins TRBV7-8 to TRBJ2-7, with a weak D call TRBD1 (5 bases). Trimming took off 5 bases at V and 2 bases at J, with 13 bases between the two ends. Germline V gene sequence: CDR1 SGHVS, CDR2 FQNEAQ. This CDR3 is built from 14 residues. The CDR3 nucleotides read TGTGCCAGCAGCCCCAGAGCCAGGGCCTACGAGCAGTACTTC. Protein product: CASSPRARAYEQYF.

This chain uses TRBV7-2 with TRBJ1-1, with a possible D match to TRBD1 (6 bases). Germline CDR1 SGHTA, CDR2 FQGNSA. This CDR3 is built from 17 residues. V was clipped by 4 bases and J by 0 bases, with 18 bases between them. The CDR3 DNA reads TGTGCCAGCAGCTCCGTGGACAGTCGACTCATGAACACTGAAGCTTTCTTT. This gives the protein CASSSVDSRLMNTEAFF.

The chain employs TRBV7-2 and TRBJ1-2; D unclear. Trimming shortened V by 5 bases and J by 8 bases, and 12 bases separated the two germline ends. CDR3 length: 12 residues. Germline V gives CDR1 SGHTA, CDR2 FQGNSA. CDR3 nucleotides: TGTGCCAGCAGCCCGGATGCGGGCGGCTACACCTTC. Translation gives CASSPDAGGYTF.

The V call is TRBV3-1 (or the pseudogene TRBV3-2), the J call TRBJ1-3, with D unresolved. The germline CDR1 and CDR2 sequences are LGHDT and YNNKEL (reference sequence). The CDR3 totals 14 residues. Trimming removed 0 bases at V and 1 base at J, with 4 bases between. The CDR3 region is CASSQDVSGNTIYF. The CDR3 DNA sequence: TGTGCCAGCAGCCAAGACGTTTCTGGAAACACCATATATTTT.

The chain carries TRBV28 and TRBJ2-7, with 8 positions matching TRBD2. This CDR3 comprises 15 residues. CDR1 and CDR2 from the germline V gene are MDHEN and SYDVKM. V lost 7 bases and J lost 4; bases outside the gene matches: 12. The CDR3 DNA is TGTGCCAGCACCCCCCGGGGGGGGCCTAGTTACGAGCAGTACTTC. The encoded protein is CASTPRGGPSYEQYF. Complete variable domain (other parts from reference TRBV28 and TRBJ2-7): DVKVTQSSRYLVKRTGEKVFLECVQDMDHENMFWYRQDPGLGLRLIYFSYDVKMKEKGDIPEGYSVSREKKERFSLILESASTNQTSMYLCASTPRGGPSYEQYFGPGTRLTVT.

This clone was picked up a small number of times. This chain joins TRBV25-1 and TRBJ1-1; TRBD1 matches at 9 bases. Germline-derived CDR1 and CDR2 are MGHDK and SYGVNS. CDR3 length: 12 amino acids. The V and J ends lost 6 bases and 11 bases, in that order; junction bases with no gene match: 7. For the CDR3, the DNA is TGTGCCAGCAGGGAGGGGACAGGGCCGGCTTTCTTT. Amino acid sequence: CASREGTGPAFF.

The rearrangement joins TRBV18 to TRBJ1-4, with a weak D call TRBD1 (5 bases). The CDR3 is 15 residues long. Germline V lookup: CDR1 KGHSH, CDR2 LQKENI. Trimming pared 2 bases from V and 5 bases from J, leaving 12 bases between. CDR3 protein: CASSPSAGRNEKLFF. The CDR3 DNA reads as TGTGCCAGCTCACCATCGGCAGGGCGGAATGAAAAACTGTTTTTT.

This chain joins TRBV6-5 and TRBJ2-1, with 8 bases matching TRBD1. CDR1 is MNHEY, CDR2 SVGAGI, per germline. The CDR3 covers 13 residues. Trimming removed 8 bases from V and 4 bases from J; junction bases left unmatched: 4. The CDR3 coding sequence is TGTGCCAGCCAACAGGGGGTGTACAATGAGCAGTTCTTC. This gives the protein CASQQGVYNEQFF.

The V gene is TRBV28, the J gene TRBJ1-3, with D uncertain. This CDR3 contains 13 residues. In germline, CDR1 is MDHEN, CDR2 SYDVKM. The V and J ends lost 6 bases and 2 bases respectively, with 8 bases between them. For the CDR3, the DNA is TGTGCCAGCAGATGGTTAGCTGGAAACACCATATATTTT. Its protein product is CASRWLAGNTIYF.

The V gene is TRBV7-6, the J gene TRBJ1-4; D possibly corresponds to TRBD1 (6 bases). V was clipped by 2 bases and J by 7 bases, with 8 bases between them. The germline CDR1 and CDR2 sequences are SGHVS and FNYEAQ. The length of the CDR3 is 13 residues. The CDR3 DNA reads as TGTGCCAGCAGCTTAAGGACAGCTGAAAAACTGTTTTTT. Protein product: CASSLRTAEKLFF.

V and J are TRBV5-1 and TRBJ1-2, with D possibly being TRBD1 (5 bases). Trimming pared 2 bases from V and 2 bases from J, leaving 7 bases between. CDR1 is SGHRS, CDR2 YFSETQ, per germline. This CDR3 spans 13 amino acids. CDR3 amino acids: CASSLGVNYGYTF. The CDR3 bases are TGCGCCAGCAGCTTAGGGGTAAACTATGGCTACACCTTC.

As concerns this clone: In the same sample, other DNA sequences code for this CDR3. The J gene is TRBJ2-3, the V gene TRBV18; maybe TRBD1 (6 bases). Germline CDR1 reads KGHSH; CDR2 reads LQKENI. The V gene lost 3 bases and the J gene lost 0 bases, with 10 bases spanning the gap. This CDR3 comprises 15 residues. The CDR3 DNA reads TGTGCCAGCTCACCTCCGGGACAAAGCACAGATACGCAGTATTTT. Translated, it gives CASSPPGQSTDTQYF.

This chain connects TRBV10-3 to TRBJ1-2; D not resolved. The ends were cut back, 3 bases at V and 6 bases at J, with 8 bases in the middle. Germline CDR1 and CDR2: ENHRY and SYGVKD. The CDR3 length is 12 residues. In nucleotides, the CDR3 is TGTGCCATCAGTGATACGGGAGATGGCTACACCTTC. Its protein product is CAISDTGDGYTF.

The chain uses TRBV30 and TRBJ2-3; 7 bases fit TRBD1. The CDR3 contains 15 residues. Germline V gene sequence: CDR1 GTSNPN, CDR2 SVGIG (reference sequence). V was clipped by 0 bases and J by 2 bases; unmatched bases: 5. CDR3 in amino acids: CAWSVGTAPTDTQYF. The CDR3 DNA sequence: TGTGCCTGGAGTGTTGGGACAGCTCCCACAGATACGCAGTATTTT.

The genes are TRBV5-1 and TRBJ1-1, with TRBD1 identical over 10 bases. The germline gives CDR1 SGHRS, CDR2 YFSETQ. The CDR3 spans 18 residues. The junction had 12 bases not matched to a gene; V was cut back by 3 bases and J by 1 base. As DNA, the CDR3 is TGCGCCAGCAGCTCCGGGACAGGGGTCCACCACTCGAACACTGAAGCTTTCTTT. Residues: CASSSGTGVHHSNTEAFF.

A few counts support this clone. The CDR3 protein is CASSGGALGANVLTF. In DNA, the CDR3 is TGTGCCAGTAGCGGGGGGGCCCTTGGGGCCAACGTCCTGACTTTC. The chain joins TRBV19 to TRBJ2-6, with 8 bases fitting TRBD2. Germline V gene sequence: CDR1 LNHDA, CDR2 SQIVND (reference sequence). Losses at the gene ends were 6 bases for V and 3 bases for J; bases not matched to a gene: 4. The CDR3 has 15 residues.

This clone was seen a single time. CDR3 coding DNA: TGTGCCAGCAGCCGCCAGACAGCCATGAACACTGAAGCTTTCTTT. Its translation is CASSRQTAMNTEAFF. J is TRBJ1-1 and V is TRBV5-5; D is possibly TRBD1 (5 bases). The CDR3 loop spans 15 amino acids. Looked up from germline, CDR1 is SGHKS and CDR2 is YYEKEE (reference sequence). V lost 4 bases, J lost 0 bases, and 13 bases lay in between.

This CDR3 reads CASREGSAFF. The DNA of the CDR3 is TGTGCCAGCAGGGAGGGTTCAGCTTTCTTT. The V and J genes are TRBV6-5 and TRBJ1-1; D gene ambiguous. V was pared by 6 bases and J by 10 bases, with 9 bases between. The CDR3 consists of 10 residues. Per the germline V gene, CDR1 is MNHEY and CDR2 is SVGAGI.

The gene calls are TRBV30 and TRBJ1-5; D might be TRBD1 (6 bases). This CDR3 comprises 14 residues. Germline V gene lookup returns CDR1 GTSNPN and CDR2 SVGIG (reference sequence). Between the trimmed V and J ends, which lost 2 bases and 2 bases, there was a span of 10 bases. The CDR3 DNA reads TGTGCCTGGAGTTTTTCAGGGGGCAATCAGCCCCAGCATTTT. Residues: CAWSFSGGNQPQHF.

The chain uses TRBV2 and TRBJ2-7; D may be TRBD2 (5 bases). V shed 2 bases and J shed 1 base, with 9 bases lying between them. Germline lookup yields CDR1 SNHLY and CDR2 FYNNEI. The CDR3 length is 14 residues. CDR3 residues: CASSESGWSYEQYF. CDR3 nucleotides: TGTGCCAGCAGTGAATCGGGGTGGTCCTACGAGCAGTACTTC.

The rearrangement links TRBV30 to TRBJ1-5; maybe TRBD1 (5 bases). The V and J ends lost 0 bases and 0 bases respectively, with 9 bases between them. CDR1 GTSNPN and CDR2 SVGIG come from the germline V gene (reference sequence). There are 15 residues in the CDR3. Here the CDR3 DNA reads TGTGCCTGGAGTGTGGGGCAGTCTAGCAATCAGCCCCAGCATTTT. Its translation is CAWSVGQSSNQPQHF.

The rearrangement joins TRBV3-1 (or the pseudogene TRBV3-2) to TRBJ1-1; 7 positions agree with TRBD1. Unmatched junction bases numbered 4, after V lost 4 bases and J lost 2 bases. This CDR3 comprises 14 residues. In germline, CDR1 is LGHDT, CDR2 YNNKEL (reference sequence). As DNA, the CDR3 is TGTGCCAGCAGCCGGACAGGCCTCAACACTGAAGCTTTCTTT. It is translated as CASSRTGLNTEAFF.

This chain connects TRBV29-1 to TRBJ1-2, with 7 bases matching TRBD1. In germline, CDR1 is SQVTM, CDR2 ANQGSEA. Trimming removed 4 bases from V and 7 bases from J; junction bases left unmatched: 12. The CDR3 has 14 amino acids. In DNA form, the CDR3 reads TGCAGCGTTGCGCGAGAGGAGGGGGCCTTTGGCTACACCTTC. This sequence encodes CSVAREEGAFGYTF.

The chain links TRBV19 to TRBJ2-1; 14 bases are a match to TRBD2. The CDR3 spans 15 residues. Germline CDR1 is LNHDA and CDR2 is SQIVND (reference sequence). The V gene end was trimmed by 6 bases and the J gene end by 4 bases; junction bases not matched to a gene: 2. The CDR3 protein is CASRGTSGGYNEQFF. The CDR3, as DNA: TGTGCCAGTAGAGGGACTAGCGGGGGTTACAATGAGCAGTTCTTC.

This sequence joins TRBV7-2 and TRBJ1-5; 8 nucleotides align to TRBD1. Trimming took 3 bases from V and 4 from J; bases not matched to a gene: 5. The CDR3 covers 15 residues. Germline V gene sequence: CDR1 SGHTA, CDR2 FQGNSA. In DNA, the CDR3 is TGTGCCAGCAGCTTGAGGACAGGGCAGAATCAGCCCCAGCATTTT. Translated, it gives CASSLRTGQNQPQHF.

This clone has just a few counts. CDR3 loop: CASSYSNRGGYTF. The CDR3 DNA sequence: TGTGCCAGCAGTTACTCGAATCGGGGTGGCTACACCTTC. The chain couples TRBV6-5 to TRBJ1-2; D not resolved. Per the germline V gene, CDR1 is MNHEY and CDR2 is SVGAGI. This CDR3 region has 13 residues. V dropped 0 bases and J dropped 7 bases, with 9 bases sitting between them.